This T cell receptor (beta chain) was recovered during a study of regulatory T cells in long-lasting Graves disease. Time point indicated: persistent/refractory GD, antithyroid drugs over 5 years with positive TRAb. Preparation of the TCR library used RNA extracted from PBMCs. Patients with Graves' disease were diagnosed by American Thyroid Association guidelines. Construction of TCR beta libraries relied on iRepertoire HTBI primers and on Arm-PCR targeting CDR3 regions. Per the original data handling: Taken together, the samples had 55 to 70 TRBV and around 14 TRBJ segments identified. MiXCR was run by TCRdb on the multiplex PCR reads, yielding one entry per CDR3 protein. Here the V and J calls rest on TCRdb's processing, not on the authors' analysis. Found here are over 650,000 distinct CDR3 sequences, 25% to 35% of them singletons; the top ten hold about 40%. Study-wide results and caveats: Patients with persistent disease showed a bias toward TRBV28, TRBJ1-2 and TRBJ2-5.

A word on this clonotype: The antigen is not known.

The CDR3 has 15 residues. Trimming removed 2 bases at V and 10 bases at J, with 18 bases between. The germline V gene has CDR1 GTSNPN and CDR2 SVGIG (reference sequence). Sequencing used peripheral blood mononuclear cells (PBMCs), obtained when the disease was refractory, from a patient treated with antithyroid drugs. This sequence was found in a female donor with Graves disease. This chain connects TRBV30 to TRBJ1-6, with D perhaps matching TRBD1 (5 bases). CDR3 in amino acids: CAWSSPGSGGSPLHF. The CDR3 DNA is TGTGCCTGGAGTTCACCAGGGAGCGGAGGCTCACCCCTCCACTTT.